A single T cell receptor beta chain is shown here with its context. The source of the sample is a study of blood T cell repertoires in COVID-19. The CDR3 length is 13 residues. V lost 5 bases to trimming and J lost 3 bases; unmatched junction nucleotides: 2. CDR1 is SNHLY and CDR2 is FYNNEI in the germline V gene. Assay: immunoSEQ multiplex PCR; the TCRdb copy retains only in-frame clones and omits some. Altogether 200,000 to 250,000 clones are present, 82% being singletons, with the ten largest covering 7.5% to 9.5%. The chain couples TRBV2 to TRBJ1-1, with 8 bases that match TRBD1. Input material: peripheral blood. The source is an elderly woman with COVID-19, enrolled during active disease. CDR3 in amino acids: CASSRTGYTEAFF. CDR3 bases: TGTGCCAGCAGTAGGACAGGGTACACTGAAGCTTTCTTT.